The rows below give T cell receptor beta chains drawn from one sample of a study of CD8+CD57+ T cells in acquired aplastic anemia. TCRdb analysed the reads with MiXCR anew, one entry per CDR3 protein. This repertoire shows 100,000 to 150,000 distinct CDR3 sequences, about half found once; its top ten account for about 2.5%. Material: sorted CD4+, CD8+, or CD8+CD57+ T cells (not recorded which) from PBMCs. The source of these receptors is a human donor in good health, serving as a control. CDR3s include the opening cysteine and the closing phenylalanine or tryptophan. A D gene is named only where the DNA matches it firmly. Clone size is shown for a subset of rows, as once, few, many or a class of expanded clone.

>NA|medium-sized|TRBV24-1|TRBJ2-5
TGTGCCACCAGTGACTCGACAGCCTACCAAGAGACCCAGTACTTC
CATSDSTAYQETQYF
>NA|NA|TRBV19|TRBJ1-6
TGTGCCAGTGGCAGGGTCGATAATTCACCCCTCCACTTT
CASGRVDNSPLHF
>NA|many|TRBV19|TRBJ1-1
TGTGCCAGTAGTCCCGTAGGGTGGACTGAAGCTTTCTTT
CASSPVGWTEAFF
>NA|NA|TRBV10-1|TRBJ2-7
TGCGCCAGCAGTGACTCCGGGCCAGGGGACGAGCAGTACTTC
CASSDSGPGDEQYF
>NA|NA|TRBV7-2|TRBJ2-7
TGTGCCAGCAGCTTCACAGTAGACTACGAGCAGTACTTC
CASSFTVDYEQYF
>NA|once|TRBV12-3/TRBV12-4|TRBJ2-3
TGTGCCAGCAGTCCCTCAGGCCCTAAAGGCACAGATACGCAGTATTTT
CASSPSGPKGTDTQYF
>NA|NA|TRBV7-9|TRBJ2-7
TGTGCCAGCAGCTTAAGGGTGTCCTACGAGCAGTACTTC
CASSLRVSYEQYF
>NA|NA|TRBV7-9|TRBJ2-2
TGTGCCAGCGCGCGGGGTGACACCGGGGAGCTGTTCTTT
CASARGDTGELFF
>NA|many|TRBV20-1|TRBJ1-1
TGCAGTGCCAATCGTCCCGGGACAACTCGAGGAAGTTGGGACACTGAAGCTTTCTTT
CSANRPGTTRGSWDTEAFF
>TRBD1|medium-sized|TRBV10-3|TRBJ1-6
TGTGCCATCAGTGAGAGTAACAGGGGGAATTCACCCCTCCACTTT
CAISESNRGNSPLHF
>NA|many|TRBV7-6|TRBJ2-5
TGTGCCAGCAGCTTAGTGCCCCCTGGGGGGGGGCGCCGGCAAAGGCAAGCGACCCAGTACTTC
CASSLVPPGGGRRQRQATQYF
>NA|NA|TRBV10-2|TRBJ1-5
TGCGCCAGCAGTGATCTGGGGGATCAGCCCCAGCATTTT
CASSDLGDQPQHF
>NA|NA|TRBV7-2|TRBJ1-2
TGTGCCAGCAGCTTAGAGCCAGGCATCTATGGCTACACCTTC
CASSLEPGIYGYTF
>NA|NA|TRBV10-3|TRBJ1-2
TGTGCCATCAGACAGTTATCTCTCTATGGCTACACCTTC
CAIRQLSLYGYTF
>TRBD2|NA|TRBV12-3/TRBV12-4|TRBJ2-5
TGTGCCAGCAGACCTAATAGCGGGGGGGGAGAGACCCAGTACTTC
CASRPNSGGGETQYF
>NA|many|TRBV7-2|TRBJ2-1
TGTGCCAGTAATACGGGACAGGGACTAGAGGAGCAGTTCTTC
CASNTGQGLEEQFF
>NA|NA|TRBV3-1|TRBJ2-3
TGTGCCAGCAATAGCGAAGGCGATACGCAGTATTTT
CASNSEGDTQYF
>NA|NA|TRBV10-3|TRBJ1-5
TGTGCCATCAGTGACGCCCGACTGGGAGGGAGCAATCAGCCCCAGCATTTT
CAISDARLGGSNQPQHF
>TRBD2|many|TRBV11-2|TRBJ2-7
TGTGCCAGCAGCCCTCAGCGGGCGGGGGGGCTGGTTTACGAGCAGTACTTC
CASSPQRAGGLVYEQYF
>NA|NA|TRBV5-1|TRBJ2-7
TGCGCCAGCAGCGGAGCGGATGTAGGAGGCGAGCAGTACTTC
CASSGADVGGEQYF
>TRBD2|NA|TRBV4-2|TRBJ2-7
TGTGCCAGCAGCCAAACCGCTAGCGGGGGGGACGAGCAGTACTTC
CASSQTASGGDEQYF
>TRBD2|NA|TRBV5-8|TRBJ2-1
TGTGCCAGCAGTCCCGGGACTAGCGGGGGGGCCATGGATGAGCAGTTCTTC
CASSPGTSGGAMDEQFF
>TRBD1|NA|TRBV25-1|TRBJ2-7
TGTGCCAGCAGTTACTCGGGACAGGGATCCTACGAGCAGTACTTC
CASSYSGQGSYEQYF
>NA|NA|TRBV19|TRBJ2-7
TGTGCCAGTAGTATAAATGGAAGGCACGAGCAGTACTTC
CASSINGRHEQYF
>NA|few|TRBV19|TRBJ2-3
TGTGCCAGTAGTATGAGGGAGACTAGCACAGATACGCAGTATTTT
CASSMRETSTDTQYF
>TRBD1|NA|TRBV15|TRBJ2-7
TGTGCCACCAGCAATGGACAGGGGGACGAGCAGTACTTC
CATSNGQGDEQYF
>TRBD1|many|TRBV29-1|TRBJ1-1
TGCAGCGTGCGAAGATGGACAGGGGGAGAGTACACTGAAGCTTTCTTT
CSVRRWTGGEYTEAFF
>TRBD2|NA|TRBV3-1|TRBJ2-3
TGTGCCAGCAGCCAACTAGCGGGGGGGCCGACAGATACGCAGTATTTT
CASSQLAGGPTDTQYF
>TRBD2|once|TRBV2|TRBJ2-1
TGTGCCAGCAGTGAAGGGCTAGCGGCCTACAATGAGCAGTTCTTC
CASSEGLAAYNEQFF
>NA|few|TRBV29-1|TRBJ2-5
TGCAGCACGGGGGACAGACTGCAAGAGACCCAGTACTTC
CSTGDRLQETQYF
>NA|NA|TRBV24-1|TRBJ2-7
TGTGCCACCAGTGATGGAACTACCGACGAGCAGTACTTC
CATSDGTTDEQYF
>NA|NA|TRBV11-1|TRBJ2-1
TGTGCCAGCAGCTTAGCCGAGCGGCCAAGCTCCTACAATGAGCAGTTCTTC
CASSLAERPSSYNEQFF
>TRBD1|many|TRBV6-2/TRBV6-3|TRBJ1-5
TGTGCCAGCAGCTCGGGACAGCGCAATCAGCCCCAGCATTTT
CASSSGQRNQPQHF
>NA|many|TRBV7-9|TRBJ1-1
TGTGCCAGCAGCTTAGCCCAGGGTAAAACTGAAGCTTTCTTT
CASSLAQGKTEAFF
>TRBD1|few|TRBV27|TRBJ1-4
TGTGCCAGCAGTTTCAACAGGGGAACTAATGAAAAACTGTTTTTT
CASSFNRGTNEKLFF
>NA|many|TRBV20-1|TRBJ2-3
TGCAGTGCCAGAAGAGGGAGCACAGATACGCAGTATTTT
CSARRGSTDTQYF
>TRBD2|many|TRBV19|TRBJ2-3
TGTGCCAGTAGGACCTGGGGGGGGAGCACAGATACGCAGTATTTT
CASRTWGGSTDTQYF
>NA|many|TRBV12-3/TRBV12-4|TRBJ1-3
TGTGCCAGCAGGGGGTCCTCTGGAAACACCATATATTTT
CASRGSSGNTIYF
>NA|once|TRBV29-1|TRBJ1-1
TGCAGCGTTCTCAGGGCCATGAACACTGAAGCTTTCTTT
CSVLRAMNTEAFF
>NA|NA|TRBV15|TRBJ2-1
TGTGCCACCGACCGGCGACGTTATGAGCAGTTCTTC
CATDRRRYEQFF
>TRBD2|NA|TRBV18|TRBJ2-1
TGTGCCAGCTCACGTAGTAGCGGGAACTCCTACAATGAGCAGTTCTTC
CASSRSSGNSYNEQFF
>TRBD1|many|TRBV29-1|TRBJ1-2
TGCAGCGTTGGCCTACAGGGGGCCTATGGCTACACCTTC
CSVGLQGAYGYTF
>NA|NA|TRBV7-9|TRBJ2-7
TGTGCCAGCAGTAGTGGACAGTACGAGCAGTACTTC
CASSSGQYEQYF
>NA|NA|TRBV11-2|TRBJ2-7
TGTGCCAGCAGCTTATCCACTTCCCCCAGGGGCAGATCGGACTACAAGCAGTACTTC
CASSLSTSPRGRSDYKQYF
>NA|NA|TRBV7-3|TRBJ1-2
TGTGCCAGCAGCTCAACGGGACGACCTAAGGGATACACCTTC
CASSSTGRPKGYTF
>NA|many|TRBV6-1|TRBJ1-3
TGTGCCAGCAGGACTACACGGGGATACCCCTCTGGAAACACCATATATTTT
CASRTTRGYPSGNTIYF
>NA|many|TRBV20-1|TRBJ1-1
TGCAGTGCCGGACTGGGGGGCTTTAACACTGAAGCTTTCTTT
CSAGLGGFNTEAFF